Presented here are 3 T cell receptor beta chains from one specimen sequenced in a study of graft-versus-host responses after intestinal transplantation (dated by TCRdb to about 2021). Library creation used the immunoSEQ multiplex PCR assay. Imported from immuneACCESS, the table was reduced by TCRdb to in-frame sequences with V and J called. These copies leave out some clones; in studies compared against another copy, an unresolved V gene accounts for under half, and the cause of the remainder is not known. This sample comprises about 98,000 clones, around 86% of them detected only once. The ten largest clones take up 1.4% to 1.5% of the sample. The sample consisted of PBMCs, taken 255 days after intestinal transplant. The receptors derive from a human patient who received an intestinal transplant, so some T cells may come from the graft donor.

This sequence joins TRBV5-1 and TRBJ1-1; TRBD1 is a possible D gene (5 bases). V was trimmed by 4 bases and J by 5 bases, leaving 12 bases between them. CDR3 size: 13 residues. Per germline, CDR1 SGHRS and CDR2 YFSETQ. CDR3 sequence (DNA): TGCGCCAGCAGCGCGCGGAGGGGTACTGAAGCTTTCTTT. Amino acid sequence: CASSARRGTEAFF.

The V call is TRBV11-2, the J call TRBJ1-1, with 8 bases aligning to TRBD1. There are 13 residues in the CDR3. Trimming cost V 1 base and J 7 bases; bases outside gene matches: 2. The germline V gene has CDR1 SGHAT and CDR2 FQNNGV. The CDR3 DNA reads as TGTGCCAGCAGCTTAGGGACAGGGATTGAAGCTTTCTTT. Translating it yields CASSLGTGIEAFF. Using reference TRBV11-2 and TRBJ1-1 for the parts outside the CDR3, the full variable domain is EAGVAQSPRYKIIEKRQSVAFWCNPISGHATLYWYQQILGQGPKLLIQFQNNGVVDDSQLPKDRFSAERLKGVDSTLKIQPAKLEDSAVYLCASSLGTGIEAFFGQGTRLTVV.

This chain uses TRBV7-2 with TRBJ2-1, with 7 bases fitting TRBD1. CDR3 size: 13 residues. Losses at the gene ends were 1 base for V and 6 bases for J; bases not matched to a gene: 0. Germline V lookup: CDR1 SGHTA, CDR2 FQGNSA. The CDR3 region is CASSLDRGNEQFF. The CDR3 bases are TGTGCCAGCAGCTTAGACAGGGGCAATGAGCAGTTCTTC.